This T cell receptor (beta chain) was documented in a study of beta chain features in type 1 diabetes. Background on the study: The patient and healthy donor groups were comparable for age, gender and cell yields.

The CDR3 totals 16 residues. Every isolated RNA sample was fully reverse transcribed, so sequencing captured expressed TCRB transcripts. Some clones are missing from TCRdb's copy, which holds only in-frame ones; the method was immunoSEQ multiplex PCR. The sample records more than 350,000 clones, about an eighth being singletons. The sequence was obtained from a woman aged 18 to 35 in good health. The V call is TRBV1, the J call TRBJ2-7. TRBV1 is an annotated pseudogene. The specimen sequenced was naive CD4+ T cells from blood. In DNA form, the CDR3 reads TGCACCAGCAGCCAAGTCCGCAGTGTCAGCACCTACGAGCAGTACGTC. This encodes CTSSQVRSVSTYEQYV.